This T cell receptor (beta chain) was documented in a study of T cell responses to AZD1222 COVID-19 vaccine. From germline, CDR1 is SGHRS and CDR2 YFSETQ. This CDR3 spans 16 amino acids. V lost 0 bases to trimming and J lost 4 bases, with 17 bases between them. Turning to this clone: Its antigen is as yet unknown.

Broader study findings: Repertoire sampling occurred only after the peak T cell response.

Some clones are missing from TCRdb's copy, which holds only in-frame ones; the method was immunoSEQ multiplex PCR. The profile covers under 150,000 clones, with about 92% appearing a single time and about 1.9% taken by the ten largest. The chain is built from TRBV5-1 and TRBJ2-7; perhaps TRBD2 as D (7 bases). Sequenced here: peripheral blood, sampled on day 0 of AZD1222 vaccination. This receptor was identified in an adult in good health. The CDR3 loop is CASSLEGGATPYEQYF. CDR3 DNA: TGCGCCAGCAGCTTGGAAGGGGGGGCGACCCCTTACGAGCAGTACTTC.